The 32 T cell receptor beta chains listed next were all sequenced from one sample in a study of T-cell reconstitution after alpha-beta-depleted transplantation in children. The TCRbeta library was prepared with unique molecular identifiers. From the PCR reads, TCRdb called clonotypes with MiXCR, one entry per CDR3 protein. The sample includes 500,000 to 650,000 distinct CDR3 sequences, approximately 10% of them seen just once. The starting material was PBMCs, mostly from graft donor cells, obtained 180 days after TCRalphabeta/CD19-depleted stem cell transplant. The receptors derive from a female patient aged 2-10 years who had a stem cell transplant for aplastic anemia, so the T cells may come from the graft donor.

In its sample, this clonotype was seen a few times. The CDR3 is CSARALPGLSNEQFF. The CDR3 nucleotides are TGCAGTGCTAGAGCCCTACCCGGACTTTCAAATGAGCAGTTCTTC. V is TRBV20-1 and J is TRBJ2-1, with TRBD2 as a possible D gene (5 bases). The CDR3 covers 15 residues. Germline assignment: CDR1 DFQATT and CDR2 SNEGSKA (reference sequence). V was clipped by 1 base and J by 7 bases, with 17 bases between them.

The chain uses TRBV29-1 and TRBJ1-2; 12 bases are shared with TRBD1. V was clipped by 7 bases and J by 9 bases; unmatched bases: 9. Germline CDR1 is SQVTM and CDR2 is ANQGSEA. CDR3 size: 13 residues. CDR3 region: CSGWDRGHLRYTF. CDR3 bases: TGCAGCGGGTGGGACAGGGGGCATTTGCGCTACACCTTC.

CDR3 coding DNA: TGCGCCAGCAGCCAAGGACAGAGCTCTGGAAACACCATATATTTT. It is translated as CASSQGQSSGNTIYF. This chain connects TRBV4-3 to TRBJ1-3, with D possibly being TRBD1 (5 bases). CDR3 length: 15 residues. CDR1 is LGHNA and CDR2 is YSLEER in the germline V gene. V lost 1 base to trimming and J lost 0 bases, with 7 bases between them.

In this sample, this clonotype turned up once. The V call is TRBV29-1, the J call TRBJ1-2; D gene unclear. CDR3 length equals 11 residues. Germline V gene data show CDR1 as SQVTM and CDR2 as ANQGSEA. V was clipped by 1 base and J by 0 bases, with 0 bases between them. The DNA of the CDR3 is TGCAGCGTTGAAGCTAACTATGGCTACACCTTC. Translating it yields CSVEANYGYTF. The full variable domain, completed using reference TRBV29-1 and TRBJ1-2, is SAVISQKPSRDICQRGTSLTIQCQVDSQVTMMFWYRQQPGQSLTLIATANQGSEATYESGFVIDKFPISRPNLTFSTLTVSNMSPEDSSIYLCSVEANYGYTFGSGTRLTVV.

The V and J genes are TRBV4-2 and TRBJ2-7, with D perhaps matching TRBD1 (6 bases). The germline V and J ends were trimmed by 5 bases and 5 bases, with 7 bases remaining between them. CDR1 and CDR2 (germline): LGHNA, YNFKEQ. The CDR3 totals 11 residues. The CDR3 loop reads CASSGGHEQYF. For the CDR3, the DNA is TGTGCCAGCAGCGGGGGCCACGAGCAGTACTTC.

This clonotype was seen ten or more times. This chain links TRBV21-1 with TRBJ2-1; TRBD1 is the table's D call, not checked against the DNA. TRBV21-1 is reported as a pseudogene. The CDR3 covers 17 residues. The CDR3 is CASSKPLGTGWNNEQFF. For the CDR3, the DNA is TGTGCCAGCAGCAAACCTCTAGGGACAGGGTGGAACAATGAGCAGTTCTTC.

The count of this clonotype is one. The junction differs from germline at one of its ends, possibly a read error. The V call is TRBV12-3 or TRBV12-4, the J call TRBJ2-1; 8 nucleotides match TRBD2. The CDR3 has 17 amino acids. DNA for the CDR3: TGTGCCAGCAGTTTCTTTTCTTGGCGGGAGGAGAACAATGAGCGGTTCTTC. Its protein product is CASSFFSWREENNERFF.

J is TRBJ2-1 and V is TRBV12-3 or TRBV12-4, with D unresolved. Trimming removed 6 bases at V and 9 bases at J, with 15 bases between. The CDR3 is 13 residues long. The DNA for the CDR3 is TGTGCCAGCAGAGCAGATTATCTGGGTGAGCAGTTCTTC. Translating it yields CASRADYLGEQFF.

The rearrangement joins TRBV7-9 to TRBJ2-5; 9 nucleotides align to TRBD1. CDR1 and CDR2 (germline): SEHNR, FQNEAQ (reference sequence). V lost 5 bases, J lost 5 bases, and 6 bases stayed unmatched. CDR3 length: 14 amino acids. CDR3: CASSRTGVLETQYF. CDR3 nucleotides: TGTGCCAGCAGCCGGACAGGGGTGTTGGAGACCCAGTACTTC.

This clonotype was picked up many times. The rearrangement links TRBV28 to TRBJ1-2; D gene unclear. Germline assignment: CDR1 MDHEN and CDR2 SYDVKM. The CDR3 is made up of 14 amino acids. The V gene lost 2 bases and the J gene lost 14 bases, with 21 bases spanning the gap. The CDR3 loop reads CASSLPLREGGSTF. The CDR3 coding sequence is TGTGCCAGCAGTTTACCCCTAAGGGAGGGAGGTTCTACCTTC.

This clonotype turned up a few times. V usage is TRBV6-2 or TRBV6-3 and J usage is TRBJ2-2; maybe TRBD2 (6 bases). Germline-derived CDR1 and CDR2 are MNHEY and SVGEGT. This CDR3 comprises 11 residues. Trimming removed 11 bases at V and 7 bases at J, with 11 bases between. CDR3 region: CAVLEGGELFF. CDR3 in DNA: TGTGCCGTGCTGGAGGGCGGGGAGCTGTTTTTT.

The rearrangement joins TRBV29-1 to TRBJ1-3, with 7 bases lining up with TRBD1. From germline, CDR1 is SQVTM and CDR2 ANQGSEA. This CDR3 comprises 15 residues. The V segment lost 7 bases and the J segment 0 bases; nucleotides outside the gene matches: 9. The CDR3 DNA reads as TGCAGCGCGTCCGGGACAGCTCCCTCTGGAAACACCATATATTTT. It translates to CSASGTAPSGNTIYF.

The sample holds a few counts of this clonotype. The chain has TRBV25-1 and TRBJ2-1; 9 bases line up with TRBD2. The CDR3 sequence is 15 residues long. The V segment lost 3 bases and the J segment 13 bases; nucleotides outside the gene matches: 13. The germline CDR1 and CDR2 sequences are MGHDK and SYGVNS. CDR3: CASSEGGSGRKNQFF. In nucleotides, the CDR3 is TGTGCCAGCAGTGAGGGAGGTAGCGGGAGAAAAAATCAGTTCTTC. Full variable domain (outside the CDR3, taken from reference TRBV25-1 and TRBJ2-1): EADIYQTPRYLVIGTGKKITLECSQTMGHDKMYWYQQDPGMELHLIHYSYGVNSTEKGDLSSESTVSRIRTEHFPLTLESARPSHTSQYLCASSEGGSGRKNQFFGPGTRLTVL.

The J gene is TRBJ1-4, the V gene TRBV20-1; 7 nucleotides agree with TRBD1. Germline trimming cut 6 bases from V and 7 bases from J; bases unmatched to any gene: 8. The CDR3 is made up of 13 amino acids. From germline, CDR1 is DFQATT and CDR2 SNEGSKA (reference sequence). Here the CDR3 DNA reads TGCAGTGCCCGGGACAGAAGGCCTGAAAAACTGTTTTTT. This sequence encodes CSARDRRPEKLFF.

Points on this clonotype: A read error is possible here, since a much larger clone lies one base away. V is TRBV20-1 and J is TRBJ2-5, with 8 bases lining up with TRBD2. This CDR3 is built from 12 residues. Germline V gives CDR1 DFQATT, CDR2 SNEGSKA (reference sequence). The CDR3 sequence is CSTAGGQSCQYF. CDR3 coding DNA: TGCAGCACCGCGGGGGGCCAATCATGCCAGTACTTC.

The chain carries TRBV27 and TRBJ2-3; weak D call: TRBD2 (6 bases). CDR1 and CDR2 (germline): MNHEY, SMNVEV (reference sequence). V was shortened by 0 bases and J by 2 bases, with 9 bases between the two germline ends. The CDR3 has 15 amino acids. The CDR3 sequence is CASSLSGGPTDTQYF. The DNA of the CDR3 is TGTGCCAGCAGTTTATCGGGGGGACCCACAGATACGCAGTATTTT.

This chain connects TRBV7-8 to TRBJ2-3; D remains unclear. Germline loops: CDR1 SGHVS, CDR2 FQNEAQ. Between the trimmed V and J ends, which lost 4 bases and 0 bases, there was a span of 11 bases. The CDR3 loop spans 15 amino acids. The CDR3 nucleotides are TGTGCCAGCAGCTCCCCCGGAGAGAGCACAGATACGCAGTATTTT. Its protein is CASSSPGESTDTQYF.

This clonotype was seen ten or more times. The chain links TRBV20-1 to TRBJ1-1; D is perhaps TRBD1 (5 bases). There are 15 residues in the CDR3. V gave up 0 bases and J gave up 3 bases, with 14 bases separating them. CDR1 DFQATT and CDR2 SNEGSKA come from the germline V gene (reference sequence). CDR3 in amino acids: CSARDPRGGDTEAFF. CDR3 nucleotides: TGCAGTGCTAGAGATCCGCGCGGGGGGGACACTGAAGCTTTCTTT.

The gene calls are TRBV28 and TRBJ2-7; 10 bases align to TRBD2. There are 15 residues in the CDR3. Germline CDR1 is MDHEN and CDR2 is SYDVKM. The V gene end was trimmed by 10 bases and the J gene end by 2 bases; junction bases not matched to a gene: 11. CDR3: CAISPGTSDPYEQYV. DNA for the CDR3: TGTGCCATCAGCCCTGGGACTAGCGATCCCTACGAGCAGTACGTC.

This clonotype has ten or more counts. The V call is TRBV29-1, the J call TRBJ1-2; D may be TRBD1 (6 bases). The V gene lost 6 bases and the J gene lost 2 bases, with 13 bases spanning the gap. The germline gives CDR1 SQVTM, CDR2 ANQGSEA. The CDR3 is 13 amino acids. CDR3 loop: CSVLPDSNYGYTF. The CDR3 DNA is TGCAGCGTCCTTCCGGACAGCAACTATGGCTACACCTTC.

This clonotype was observed a handful of times. V and J are TRBV9 and TRBJ1-5; D is undetermined. The V and J ends lost 3 bases and 7 bases respectively, with 11 bases between them. This CDR3 is 13 amino acids long. Germline V gives CDR1 SGDLS, CDR2 YYNGEE. The CDR3 nucleotides read TGTGCCAGCAGCGCCACCTCTGGGCAGCCCCAGCATTTT. It specifies CASSATSGQPQHF.

The chain couples TRBV11-1 to TRBJ2-7; no clear D gene. Per germline, CDR1 SGHAT and CDR2 FQDESV (reference sequence). CDR3 length: 15 amino acids. V lost 1 base, J lost 2 bases, and 12 bases lay in between. This CDR3 is CASSLVGRRTYEQYF. The DNA for the CDR3 is TGTGCCAGCAGCTTAGTGGGCAGGAGAACCTACGAGCAGTACTTC.

The chain uses TRBV7-2 and TRBJ2-1; 12 bases match TRBD1. Germline V gives CDR1 SGHTA, CDR2 FQGNSA. After removal of 5 bases from V and 4 bases from J, the junction contained 6 bases not matched to a gene. The CDR3 has 16 residues. The CDR3 sequence: CASSPRDRGRYNEQFF. CDR3 DNA: TGTGCCAGCAGCCCCCGGGACAGGGGGCGGTACAATGAGCAGTTCTTC. Full variable domain (missing parts from reference TRBV7-2 and TRBJ2-1): GAGVSQSPSNKVTEKGKDVELRCDPISGHTALYWYRQSLGQGLEFLIYFQGNSAPDKSGLPSDRFSAERTGGSVSTLTIQRTQQEDSAVYLCASSPRDRGRYNEQFFGPGTRLTVL.

This clonotype was seen more than once but under ten times. V gene TRBV7-2 combines with J gene TRBJ2-1, with 11 nucleotides matching TRBD2. The V segment lost 5 bases and the J segment 4 bases; nucleotides outside the gene matches: 7. The CDR3 spans 16 residues. Germline CDR1 SGHTA, CDR2 FQGNSA. The CDR3 loop is CASSQTGLAVYNEQFF. The CDR3 nucleotides are TGTGCCAGCAGCCAAACGGGACTAGCGGTATACAATGAGCAGTTCTTC.

This sequence joins TRBV11-2 and TRBJ2-1; tentatively, D is TRBD2 (6 bases). Deletions cut 0 bases from V and 4 bases from J, with 7 bases between. Germline loops: CDR1 SGHAT, CDR2 FQNNGV. This CDR3 is 14 amino acids long. The CDR3 protein is CASSLDGTYNEQFF. In nucleotides, the CDR3 is TGTGCCAGCAGCTTAGATGGGACTTACAATGAGCAGTTCTTC.

This clonotype was counted between two and nine times. V is TRBV7-2 and J is TRBJ2-4; 8 positions agree with TRBD2. J was trimmed by 6 bases and V by 3 bases; bases with no gene match: 4. The germline gives CDR1 SGHTA, CDR2 FQGNSA. The CDR3 consists of 14 residues. The CDR3 coding sequence is TGTGCCAGCAGCTTCGGGGGGGTGGGAAACATTCAGTACTTC. Its translation is CASSFGGVGNIQYF.

This clonotype appeared a single time. The chain is built from TRBV11-2 and TRBJ2-1; D possibly corresponds to TRBD1 (6 bases). The CDR3 totals 19 residues. V was pared by 2 bases and J by 0 bases, with 20 bases between. Looked up from germline, CDR1 is SGHAT and CDR2 is FQNNGV. The DNA of the CDR3 is TGTGCCAGCAGCTTACCCGATTTAGGGGGTCTAAGCTCCTACAATGAGCAGTTCTTC. This encodes CASSLPDLGGLSSYNEQFF.

This chain's CDR3 is CSARGTGGDYGYTF. The CDR3 nucleotides read TGCAGTGCTAGGGGGACAGGGGGCGACTATGGCTACACCTTC. The chain recombines TRBV20-1 with TRBJ1-2, with 12 bases identical to TRBD1. Germline V lookup: CDR1 DFQATT, CDR2 SNEGSKA (reference sequence). The ends lost 3 bases at V and 3 bases at J; junction bases unmatched: 2. CDR3 length: 14 residues.

This clonotype was detected many times. J is TRBJ2-5 and V is TRBV7-2; the D is unclear. The length of the CDR3 is 14 residues. V lost 2 bases to trimming and J lost 1 base, with 8 bases between them. From germline, CDR1 is SGHTA and CDR2 FQGNSA. The DNA for the CDR3 is TGTGCCAGCAGCTTACGTTTGGCCCAAGAGACCCAGTACTTC. It yields the protein CASSLRLAQETQYF.

V usage is TRBV27 and J usage is TRBJ1-6; D remains ambiguous. V gave up 2 bases and J gave up 4 bases, with 24 bases separating them. Germline loops: CDR1 MNHEY, CDR2 SMNVEV (reference sequence). The CDR3 is 20 amino acids. The CDR3 DNA reads TGTGCCAGCAGTTTAAGGAGGGTCTCACTGATACGGATGTATAATTCACCCCTCCACTTT. Translated: CASSLRRVSLIRMYNSPLHF.

The chain combines TRBV27 with TRBJ2-7, with 10 positions matching TRBD2. V gave up 6 bases and J gave up 3 bases; unmatched junction bases: 2. The CDR3 is 13 amino acids. Germline values: CDR1 MNHEY, CDR2 SMNVEV (reference sequence). The CDR3 nucleotides read TGTGCCAGCAGCGGACTAGCGGACTACGAGCAGTACTTC. Translated, it gives CASSGLADYEQYF.

The chain carries TRBV27 and TRBJ2-7; TRBD1 matches 8 bases. V shed 9 bases and J 6 bases; nucleotides not matched to a gene: 19. The CDR3 has 16 amino acids. Looked up from germline, CDR1 is MNHEY and CDR2 is SMNVEV (reference sequence). The DNA for the CDR3 is TGTGCCAGTTACCCGGTAAGGTCAGGGGGCTTCTCCGAGCAGTACGTC. This codes for CASYPVRSGGFSEQYV.